These 25 T cell receptor beta chains share one sample of origin, sequenced in a study of blood T cells in healthy people across ages. Then a second PCR, running roughly 7 to 11 cycles, was carried out with a sample-barcoded 5' primer and a J-beta primer mix. One entry per CDR3 protein results from TCRdb running MiXCR on the 5' RACE reads. This repertoire shows about 1,500,000 distinct CDR3 sequences, under 30% found once; its top ten account for 6.5% to 8.5%. The sample taken for sequencing was blood. These receptors were obtained from a woman in her 30s in good health.

Comment on this clonotype: It may be a read error: a sequence one base away is much more abundant. The chain combines TRBV12-3 or TRBV12-4 with TRBJ2-1; 9 bases are shared with TRBD1. Losses at the gene ends were 3 bases for V and 11 bases for J; bases not matched to a gene: 5. CDR3 length: 13 residues. In DNA form, the CDR3 reads TGTGCCAGCAGTTTTTTTGGGACAGGGAAGCAGTTCTTC. This codes for CASSFFGTGKQFF.

This clonotype was seen a few times. The V gene is TRBV7-6, the J gene TRBJ2-7; D remains ambiguous. Germline V gene sequence: CDR1 SGHVS, CDR2 FNYEAQ. This CDR3 comprises 15 residues. V was pared by 2 bases and J by 5 bases, with 16 bases between. As DNA, the CDR3 is TGTGCCAGCAGCTTAAGCCCCGATGGGATGAACGAGCAGTACTTC. Translating it yields CASSLSPDGMNEQYF.

This clonotype was detected a few times. The chain links TRBV3-1 to TRBJ2-7; 10 nucleotides agree with TRBD2. The V gene's germline CDR1 is LGHDT and CDR2 YNNKEL (reference sequence). J gave up 9 bases and V 0 bases, and 17 bases lay outside the gene matches. The length of the CDR3 is 18 residues. The CDR3 spells CASSQEVLAGELNSRQYF. CDR3 coding DNA: TGTGCCAGCAGCCAAGAGGTCCTAGCGGGGGAACTTAACAGTAGGCAGTACTTC.

This clonotype has a count of ten or more. This chain connects TRBV6-5 to TRBJ2-1; D gene unclear. V lost 6 bases, J lost 9 bases, and 9 bases lay in between. The CDR3 length is 11 residues. Germline assignment: CDR1 MNHEY and CDR2 SVGAGI. The CDR3 bases are TGTGCCAGCAGCGGACGCGGTGAGCAGTTCTTC. Translation: CASSGRGEQFF.

The gene calls are TRBV20-1 and TRBJ2-5; 7 bases are a match to TRBD2. V trimming: 6 bases; J trimming: 11 bases; junction bases outside the gene matches: 15. This CDR3 region has 13 residues. Germline V gene lookup returns CDR1 DFQATT and CDR2 SNEGSKA (reference sequence). The CDR3 sequence is CSAPRTSSNEQYF. The DNA for the CDR3 is TGCAGTGCCCCCCGGACTAGTAGCAATGAGCAGTACTTC.

CDR3 sequence reads: CATSDLGDSPNNEQFF. In DNA, the CDR3 is TGTGCCACCAGTGATTTAGGGGACAGTCCAAACAATGAGCAGTTCTTC. J is TRBJ2-1 and V is TRBV24-1; TRBD1 aligns across 7 bases. CDR1 is KGHDR, CDR2 SFDVKD, per germline. Losses at the gene ends were 1 base for V and 5 bases for J; bases not matched to a gene: 7. The CDR3 loop spans 16 amino acids.

J is TRBJ1-2 and V is TRBV6-6, with D possibly TRBD1 on 5 matching bases. Trimming left V 0 bases short and J 2 bases short, with 13 bases between. CDR3 length: 16 amino acids. Germline assignment: CDR1 MNHNY and CDR2 SVGAGI (reference sequence). The CDR3 sequence is CASSYSVQGKNYGYTF. As DNA, the CDR3 is TGTGCCAGCAGTTACTCGGTTCAGGGAAAAAACTATGGCTACACCTTC.

This clonotype was picked up a small number of times. This chain links TRBV10-2 with TRBJ1-1; D remains unclear. The CDR3 has 12 residues. Germline CDR1 is WSHSY and CDR2 is SAAADI. Trimming left V 6 bases short and J 5 bases short, with 10 bases between. This CDR3 reads CASREPETEAFF. DNA of the CDR3: TGCGCCAGCAGAGAGCCCGAGACTGAAGCTTTCTTT.

The chain joins TRBV29-1 to TRBJ1-1, with D possibly TRBD1 on 6 matching bases. Trimming pared 6 bases from V and 1 base from J, leaving 18 bases between. CDR3 length equals 15 residues. Germline CDR1 is SQVTM and CDR2 is ANQGSEA. As DNA, the CDR3 is TGCAGCGTCATGGGGGGCCATGGGAGGAACACTGAAGCTTTCTTT. Encoded protein: CSVMGGHGRNTEAFF.

The chain combines TRBV7-2 with TRBJ1-2, with a possible D match to TRBD1 (6 bases). The germline V gene encodes CDR1 SGHTA and CDR2 FQGNSA. The CDR3 spans 17 residues. The V end was cut by 2 bases, the J end by 1 base, with 17 bases between. CDR3 loop: CASSLSGGRGDNYGYTF. CDR3 nucleotides: TGTGCCAGCAGCTTATCCGGCGGGAGGGGGGATAACTATGGCTACACCTTC.

This clonotype was counted only a few times. V and J are TRBV18 and TRBJ2-1, with 7 bases matching TRBD1. The CDR3 extends over 15 amino acids. Germline V gene sequence: CDR1 KGHSH, CDR2 LQKENI. Trimming at V came to 5 bases and at J to 1 base, leaving 5 bases not matched to a gene. The CDR3 DNA follows: TGTGCCAGCTCAAACCGGGACAGATCCTACAATGAGCAGTTCTTC. This translates into CASSNRDRSYNEQFF.

CDR3 protein: CASSQLGYSEFSAFF. CDR3 in DNA: TGTGCCAGCAGCCAATTAGGGTACAGTGAATTTTCTGCTTTCTTT. The chain recombines TRBV11-2 with TRBJ1-1; D unclear. The CDR3 runs 15 residues. Germline V gene sequence: CDR1 SGHAT, CDR2 FQNNGV. V was clipped by 5 bases and J by 11 bases, with 24 bases between them. The full variable domain, rest sourced from reference TRBV11-2 and TRBJ1-1, is EAGVAQSPRYKIIEKRQSVAFWCNPISGHATLYWYQQILGQGPKLLIQFQNNGVVDDSQLPKDRFSAERLKGVDSTLKIQPAKLEDSAVYLCASSQLGYSEFSAFFGQGTRLTVV.

This clonotype has ten or more counts. The chain uses TRBV3-1 and TRBJ2-5, with a tentative D call TRBD2 (5 bases). Germline loops: CDR1 LGHDT, CDR2 YNNKEL (reference sequence). V dropped 6 bases and J dropped 5 bases, with 13 bases sitting between them. The CDR3 sequence is 13 residues long. CDR3 sequence reads: CASRLRAVETQYF. As DNA, the CDR3 is TGTGCCAGCAGGCTGAGGGCAGTGGAGACCCAGTACTTC.

The chain employs TRBV18 and TRBJ2-1; 7 bases match TRBD1. The CDR3 covers 16 residues. The germline CDR1 and CDR2 sequences are KGHSH and LQKENI. With V trimmed by 1 base and J by 6 bases, 9 bases remained unmatched. In nucleotides, the CDR3 is TGTGCCAGCTCACCACAGCCGGGGCAGGGGGTCAATGAGCAGTTCTTC. Translating it yields CASSPQPGQGVNEQFF.

This rearrangement joins TRBV6-6 to TRBJ2-2, with 9 positions matching TRBD1. This CDR3 spans 15 amino acids. The ends lost 7 bases at V and 6 bases at J; junction bases unmatched: 9. The germline V gene has CDR1 MNHNY and CDR2 SVGAGI (reference sequence). CDR3 residues: CASTRDRASSGELFF. DNA of the CDR3: TGTGCCAGCACCCGGGACAGGGCTTCGTCCGGGGAGCTGTTTTTT.

The V call is TRBV6-1, the J call TRBJ2-2; D possibly corresponds to TRBD2 (5 bases). The CDR3 runs to 16 residues. Germline loops: CDR1 MNHNS, CDR2 SASEGT. Trimming left V 2 bases short and J 7 bases short, with 17 bases between. The CDR3 is CASSERLDAGGGELFF. DNA of the CDR3: TGTGCCAGCAGTGAAAGATTGGACGCAGGAGGCGGGGAGCTGTTTTTT.

This clonotype was picked up a small number of times. The chain links TRBV20-1 to TRBJ1-5; D is uncertain. The germline V gene has CDR1 DFQATT and CDR2 SNEGSKA (reference sequence). There are 15 residues in the CDR3. V was cut by 5 bases and J by 0 bases, with 14 bases left in between. DNA for the CDR3: TGCAGTGCTCACCCAGGATATTATAGCAATCAGCCCCAGCATTTT. Translated, it gives CSAHPGYYSNQPQHF.

V usage is TRBV20-1 and J usage is TRBJ2-7; D could derive from TRBD1 or TRBD2 (6 bases each). The J call may be incorrect, as the DNA end agrees better with TRBJ2-5. CDR1 and CDR2 (germline): DFQATT, SNEGSKA (reference sequence). The CDR3 sequence is 15 residues long. Here the CDR3 DNA reads TGCAGTGCTCCATCGAGCTCAGGGGACTTGGGGACCCAGTACTTC. Protein sequence: CSAPSSSGDLGTQYF.

In its sample, this clonotype was seen many times. The chain carries TRBV7-6 and TRBJ2-7; D unclear. In germline, CDR1 is SGHVS, CDR2 FNYEAQ. This CDR3 has 14 residues. Trimming took off 1 base at V and 2 bases at J, with 9 bases between the two ends. This CDR3 reads CASSLGSAAYEQYF. CDR3 bases: TGTGCCAGCAGCTTAGGCTCGGCAGCCTACGAGCAGTACTTC.

A few counts support this clonotype. The chain combines TRBV5-1 with TRBJ2-1, with D unclear. Germline V gene sequence: CDR1 SGHRS, CDR2 YFSETQ. The CDR3 length is 14 residues. The germline V and J ends were trimmed by 2 bases and 7 bases, with 13 bases remaining between them. The CDR3, as DNA: TGCGCCAGCAGCTTCGGTACGGGTGGTAATGAGCAGTTCTTC. Protein: CASSFGTGGNEQFF.

The table lists this clonotype with a few counts. V and J are TRBV2 and TRBJ2-5; D not resolved. Germline V gene data show CDR1 as SNHLY and CDR2 as FYNNEI. The V and J ends lost 6 bases and 5 bases respectively, with 22 bases between them. The CDR3 sequence is 16 residues long. This chain's CDR3 is CASSQKSSYLGETQYF. CDR3 coding DNA: TGTGCCAGCAGCCAGAAGAGTTCCTACCTGGGGGAGACCCAGTACTTC.

This clonotype was seen more than once but under ten times. The chain couples TRBV2 to TRBJ1-6; D remains unclear. Germline CDR1 SNHLY, CDR2 FYNNEI. CDR3 size: 15 residues. With 4 bases removed from V and 5 bases from J, the gap between germline ends came to 12 bases. The CDR3 loop is CASSGGRTNNSPLHF. The DNA of the CDR3 is TGTGCCAGCAGTGGGGGAAGAACTAATAATTCACCCCTCCACTTT.

The chain has TRBV6-1 and TRBJ2-4; the D gene is possibly TRBD2 (6 bases). The J call is uncertain, as TRBJ2-7 better fits the DNA end. Per germline, CDR1 MNHNS and CDR2 SASEGT. The CDR3 is 12 residues long. Written as DNA, the CDR3 is TGTGCCAGCAATACTCGGGGGTACGAGCAGTACTTC. Protein sequence: CASNTRGYEQYF.

V gene TRBV9 combines with J gene TRBJ2-5, with 7 bases matching TRBD1. Germline CDR1 and CDR2: SGDLS and YYNGEE. This CDR3 is 17 amino acids long. V dropped 0 bases and J dropped 1; count of bases not matched to a gene: 9. CDR3 DNA sequence: TGTGCCAGCAGCGTAGGGGTAACAGGGGTTGGCCAAGAGACCCAGTACTTC. It yields the protein CASSVGVTGVGQETQYF.

This clonotype occurred a few times. The gene calls are TRBV6-2 or TRBV6-3 and TRBJ2-3, with D tentatively TRBD1 or TRBD2 (5 bases each). CDR1 MNHEY and CDR2 SVGEGT come from the germline V gene. The CDR3 has 14 amino acids. V was cut by 7 bases and J by 9 bases, with 20 bases left in between. CDR3 DNA: TGTGCCAGCATCCGGGACCTCACTAAAGGGACGCAGTATTTT. Translation: CASIRDLTKGTQYF.